A selection of T cell receptor beta chains follows, all from one sample in a study of CD8 T cells in ankylosing spondylitis. TCRdb redid the calling of the 5' RACE reads with MiXCR, one entry per CDR3 protein. The table shows hundreds of thousands of distinct CDR3 sequences, with 20% occurring only once. Sequencing was carried out using blood, either unsorted or a sorted T cell fraction (not recorded which). The receptors were sampled from a female donor with ankylosing spondylitis or in good health (not recorded which). Each CDR3 is given with its conserved first and last residue. Fields, in order: clone size, D gene, V gene, J gene, CDR3 DNA, CDR3 protein. D genes are given only for firm matches. Rows give clone size only sometimes, using once, few, many, or a class for an expanded clone.

>-|-|TRBV6-2/TRBV6-3|TRBJ1-3
TGTGCCAGCAGTATGGCGTCATCGGTGCCGGTCGGCTCTGGAAACACCATATATTTT
CASSMASSVPVGSGNTIYF
>few|TRBD1|TRBV7-2|TRBJ2-2
TGTGCCAGCAGCCCTGACAGGGGATGGACCGGGGAGCTGTTTTTT
CASSPDRGWTGELFF
>many|-|TRBV24-1|TRBJ2-3
TGTGCCACCAGCGGGGACAGCACAGATACGCAGTATTTT
CATSGDSTDTQYF
>few|-|TRBV15|TRBJ2-4
TGTGCCACCAGCAGTCCCCGGGCCAAAAACATTCAGTACTTC
CATSSPRAKNIQYF
>-|-|TRBV12-5|TRBJ1-1
TGTGCTAGTGGTTTTGGCCAGATGAACACTGAAGCTTTCTTT
CASGFGQMNTEAFF
>-|TRBD2|TRBV4-3|TRBJ2-3
TGCGCCAGCAGCCACGCTCATAGCGGGAGGGCGGATACGCAGTATTTT
CASSHAHSGRADTQYF
>-|-|TRBV12-3/TRBV12-4|TRBJ2-1
TGTGCCAGCACCTTAGGGGATTACAATGAGCAGTTCTTC
CASTLGDYNEQFF
>few|TRBD2|TRBV10-2|TRBJ2-7
TGCGCCAGCAGTGGGGACTATTACGAGCAGTACTTC
CASSGDYYEQYF
>few|TRBD2|TRBV2|TRBJ2-1
TGTGCCAGCAGTGACGGGAGGGCCTTCAATGAGCAGTTCTTC
CASSDGRAFNEQFF
>few|-|TRBV7-9|TRBJ2-7
TGTGCCAGCAGCCCTAAAGGGGGTCCCCACTCCTACGAGCAGTACTTC
CASSPKGGPHSYEQYF
>few|TRBD2|TRBV7-2|TRBJ2-1
TGTGCCAGCAGCTTCCTGACTAGCGGGTTGGGGAATGAGCAGTTCTTC
CASSFLTSGLGNEQFF
>once|-|TRBV11-2|TRBJ2-5
TGTGCCAGCAGCCCCAGCTTCAGGGAGACCCAGTACTTC
CASSPSFRETQYF
>-|-|TRBV29-1|TRBJ1-2
TGCAGCGCCCGTGTGCGGGGGCTAAACTATGGCTACACCTTC
CSARVRGLNYGYTF
>many|-|TRBV10-3|TRBJ1-1
TGTGCCATCAGTGAGTCGATTGGCCGGGGGACTGAAGCTTTCTTT
CAISESIGRGTEAFF
>many|TRBD1|TRBV10-3|TRBJ1-1
TGTGCCATCAGACCCTCCGGGACAGGGGGAAAAGCTTTCTTT
CAIRPSGTGGKAFF
>few|TRBD1|TRBV5-1|TRBJ2-7
TGCGCCAGCAGCTTGGTTTGGGACAGGGAATACGAGCAGTACTTC
CASSLVWDREYEQYF
>-|TRBD2|TRBV7-9|TRBJ2-1
TGTGCCAGCAGCTCCTACGGACTAGCGGGAGTTGTCGATGAGCAGTTCTTC
CASSSYGLAGVVDEQFF